This T cell receptor beta chain was retrieved from a study of blood T cells in healthy people across ages. The germline V gene encodes CDR1 ENHRY and CDR2 SYGVKD. V lost 3 bases and J lost 5, with 11 bases in between. The CDR3 has 13 amino acids. A J-beta primer mix and a sample-barcoded 5' primer were used in a second PCR of roughly 6 to 11 cycles. MiXCR, applied by TCRdb to the 5' RACE reads, yields one record per CDR3 protein. The sample has hundreds of thousands of distinct CDR3 sequences; approximately 49% are singletons. The V call is TRBV10-3, the J call TRBJ2-7; the D gene could be TRBD1 or TRBD2 (5 bases each). The receptor's source is a woman in her fifties or sixties in good health. The sample consisted of blood. This chain's CDR3 is CAISDDMGDEQYF. In DNA form, the CDR3 reads TGTGCCATCAGTGACGACATGGGGGACGAGCAGTACTTC.